These 10 T cell receptor beta chains were sequenced from one sample in a study of CD8 T cells in Susac syndrome. The authors reverse transcribed about 0.5 to 1 ug RNA with random hexamers. TCRdb recomputed calls from the immunoSEQ multiplex PCR reads with MiXCR, one row per CDR3 protein. The top ten hold about 0.94% of the sample, which has 70,000 to 95,000 distinct CDR3 sequences, 94% seen once. Sequencing input: CD8+ T cells from PBMCs. These TCRs come from a human donor with Susac syndrome.

The rearrangement links TRBV4-3 to TRBJ2-7, with TRBD1 as a possible D gene (5 bases). This CDR3 region has 15 residues. V lost 0 bases and J 5 bases, leaving 14 bases between the germline ends. Germline V gene sequence: CDR1 LGHNA, CDR2 YSLEER. The CDR3 region has the DNA TGCGCCAGCAGCCAAGATCCGACAGTTCGGAACGAGCAGTACTTC. Its protein is CASSQDPTVRNEQYF.

The chain joins TRBV30 to TRBJ2-3; TRBD2 aligns across 9 bases. Germline CDR1 is GTSNPN and CDR2 is SVGIG (reference sequence). V gave up 4 bases and J gave up 1 base; unmatched junction bases: 3. The length of the CDR3 is 14 residues. The CDR3 DNA sequence: TGTGCCTGGATAGCGGGAGAGGGCACAGATACGCAGTATTTT. Amino acid sequence: CAWIAGEGTDTQYF. Together with reference TRBV30 and TRBJ2-3, the CDR3 gives the full variable domain: SQTIHQWPATLVQPVGSPLSLECTVEGTSNPNLYWYRQAAGRGLQLLFYSVGIGQISSEVPQNLSASRPQDRQFILSSKKLLLSDSGFYLCAWIAGEGTDTQYFGPGTRLTVL.

This chain joins TRBV20-1 and TRBJ1-3; D perhaps matches TRBD1 (5 bases). The V end lost 6 bases, the J end lost 1 base, and 10 bases lay between the germline ends. The germline V gene has CDR1 DFQATT and CDR2 SNEGSKA (reference sequence). The CDR3 sequence is 13 residues long. The CDR3 sequence: CSAEDTSGNTIYF. The CDR3, as DNA: TGCAGTGCCGAGGACACTTCTGGAAACACCATATATTTT.

The chain has TRBV5-8 and TRBJ1-5, with unresolved D. The CDR3 has 15 residues. Germline assignment: CDR1 SGHTS and CDR2 YDEGEE. Trimming left V 0 bases short and J 3 bases short, with 10 bases between. Here the CDR3 reads CASSLGVTNNQPQHF. The CDR3 DNA reads as TGTGCCAGCAGCTTGGGGGTGACTAACAATCAGCCCCAGCATTTT.

The V and J genes are TRBV5-1 and TRBJ2-7; D remains unclear. The CDR3 has 15 amino acids. The V and J ends lost 0 bases and 3 bases respectively, with 13 bases between them. From germline, CDR1 is SGHRS and CDR2 YFSETQ. The CDR3 nucleotides are TGCGCCAGCAGCTTGGCGGGTAGCCGGAACTACGAGCAGTACTTC. It codes for CASSLAGSRNYEQYF.

The chain carries TRBV29-1 and TRBJ1-2; D ambiguous. The CDR3 covers 15 residues. Germline V lookup: CDR1 SQVTM, CDR2 ANQGSEA. Trimming took off 0 bases at V and 4 bases at J, with 15 bases between the two ends. CDR3 sequence: CSVEDWLGSVYGYTF. CDR3 sequence (DNA): TGCAGCGTTGAAGATTGGCTCGGATCTGTCTATGGCTACACCTTC. Based on the CDR3 plus reference TRBV29-1 and TRBJ1-2, the full variable domain is SAVISQKPSRDICQRGTSLTIQCQVDSQVTMMFWYRQQPGQSLTLIATANQGSEATYESGFVIDKFPISRPNLTFSTLTVSNMSPEDSSIYLCSVEDWLGSVYGYTFGSGTRLTVV.

The rearrangement links TRBV9 to TRBJ2-3; D is unresolved. This CDR3 contains 16 residues. Germline-derived CDR1 and CDR2 are SGDLS and YYNGEE. The V end lost 3 bases, the J end lost 3 bases, and 17 bases lay between the germline ends. The CDR3 reads CASSATLAWGTDTQYF. CDR3 coding DNA: TGTGCCAGCAGCGCTACTCTTGCCTGGGGAACAGATACGCAGTATTTT.

V usage is TRBV13 and J usage is TRBJ1-1, with D unclear. Germline CDR1 reads PRHDT; CDR2 reads FYEKMQ (reference sequence). This CDR3 region has 15 residues. Trimming took 5 bases from V and 0 from J, leaving 13 bases between them. The CDR3 region is CASSPRRAVNTEAFF. The CDR3 nucleotides read TGTGCCAGCAGCCCCCGACGAGCAGTGAACACTGAAGCTTTCTTT.

This chain joins TRBV3-1 and TRBJ2-3; possible D gene TRBD2, 5 bases. V dropped 4 bases and J dropped 2 bases, with 16 bases sitting between them. CDR3 length: 16 amino acids. Germline assignment: CDR1 LGHDT and CDR2 YNNKEL (reference sequence). CDR3 DNA: TGTGCCAGCAGCCCGAGTGCGGGCGGCTCCACAGATACGCAGTATTTT. Its translation: CASSPSAGGSTDTQYF.

A single count supports this clonotype. This sequence joins TRBV3-1 and TRBJ2-7; D may be TRBD2 (5 bases). Looked up from germline, CDR1 is LGHDT and CDR2 is YNNKEL (reference sequence). V was trimmed by 1 base and J by 4 bases, leaving 8 bases between them. The CDR3 sequence is 13 residues long. The CDR3 spells CASSQGPGYEQYF. Written as DNA, the CDR3 is TGTGCCAGCAGCCAAGGACCGGGGTACGAGCAGTACTTC.